Listed here is a single T cell receptor beta chain. As yet, its antigen is unknown. Germline CDR1 reads MDHEN; CDR2 reads SYDVKM. V was trimmed by 6 bases and J by 0 bases, leaving 12 bases between them. The CDR3 contains 15 residues. The data derive from a study of T cell responses to AZD1222 COVID-19 vaccine. Findings and limits, study-wide: Seropositive status at baseline applied to only a handful of AZD1222 recipients. Clonal diversity was possibly underestimated, and the donors were mostly white British, with more females.

Assay used: immunoSEQ multiplex PCR; TCRdb lists only in-frame clones, some missing. This sample carries 150,000 or so clones, 85% to 95% of them seen once, and the ten largest clones take approximately 1%. The clonotype comes from an adult in good health. The rearrangement uses TRBV28 and TRBJ1-3; no clear D gene. The sample consisted of peripheral blood, taken on day 0 of AZD1222 vaccination. CDR3 loop: CASRQRLISGNTIYF. The CDR3 DNA is TGTGCCAGCAGACAACGTCTGATCTCTGGAAACACCATATATTTT.